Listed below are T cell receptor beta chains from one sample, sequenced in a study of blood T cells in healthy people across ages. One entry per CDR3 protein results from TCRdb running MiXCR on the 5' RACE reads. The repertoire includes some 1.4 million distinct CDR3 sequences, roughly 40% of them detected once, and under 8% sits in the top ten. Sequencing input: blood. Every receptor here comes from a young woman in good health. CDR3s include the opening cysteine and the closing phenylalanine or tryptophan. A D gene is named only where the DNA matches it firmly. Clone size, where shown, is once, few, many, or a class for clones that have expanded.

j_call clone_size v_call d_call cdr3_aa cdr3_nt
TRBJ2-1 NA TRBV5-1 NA CASSLERAFHNEQFF TGCGCCAGCAGCTTAGAGAGGGCCTTCCACAATGAGCAGTTCTTC
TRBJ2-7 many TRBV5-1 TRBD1 CASSLDRGEQYF TGCGCCAGCAGCCTCGACAGGGGCGAGCAGTACTTC
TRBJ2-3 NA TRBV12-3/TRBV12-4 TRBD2 CASSPSRERGRQSDTQYF TGTGCCAGCAGTCCGAGTCGAGAGCGGGGGCGCCAATCGGATACGCAGTATTTT
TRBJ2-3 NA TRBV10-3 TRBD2 CATLPLRTSGGQGTDTQYF TGTGCCACCCTACCGTTACGGACTAGCGGGGGGCAAGGCACAGATACGCAGTATTTT
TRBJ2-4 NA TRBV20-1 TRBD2 CSAILRGTIAKNIQYF TGCAGTGCTATCTTACGGGGGACTATAGCCAAAAACATTCAGTACTTC
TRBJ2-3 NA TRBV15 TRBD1 CATNEGGVGPDTQYF TGTGCCACCAATGAAGGGGGCGTAGGGCCAGATACGCAGTATTTT
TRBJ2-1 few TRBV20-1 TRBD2 CSARDHRGGQNEQFF TGCAGTGCTAGAGATCATCGGGGGGGCCAAAATGAGCAGTTCTTC
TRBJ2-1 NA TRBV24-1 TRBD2 CATSDDHGLAEGGGFYNEQFF TGTGCCACCAGTGACGACCATGGACTAGCGGAAGGAGGGGGGTTTTACAATGAGCAGTTCTTC
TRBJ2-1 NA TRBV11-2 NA CASSLVGIAEQFF TGTGCCAGCAGCTTAGTTGGTATTGCTGAGCAGTTCTTC
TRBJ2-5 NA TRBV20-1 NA CSARWQVKETQYF TGCAGTGCTAGATGGCAGGTGAAAGAGACCCAGTACTTC
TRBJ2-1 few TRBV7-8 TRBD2 CASSRQAGSSYNEQFF TGTGCCAGCAGCCGGCAAGCGGGGAGCTCCTACAATGAGCAGTTCTTC
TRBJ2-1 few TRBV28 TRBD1 CASIPRPGQGTNEQFF TGTGCCAGCATTCCTAGGCCGGGACAGGGGACCAATGAGCAGTTCTTC
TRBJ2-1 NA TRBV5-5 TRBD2 CASSPSSGGAHEQFF TGTGCCAGCAGCCCGTCTAGCGGGGGGGCCCATGAGCAGTTCTTC
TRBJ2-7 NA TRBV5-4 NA CASSLSGRAGEQYF NA
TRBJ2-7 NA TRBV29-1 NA CSGVYEQYF TGCAGCGGGGTTTACGAGCAGTACTTC
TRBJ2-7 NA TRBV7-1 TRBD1 CASSSGDGQGRRQQYF TGTGCCAGCAGCTCAGGCGACGGACAGGGCAGGAGGCAGCAGTACTTC
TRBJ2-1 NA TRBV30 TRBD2 CAWKLAGGFNEQFF TGTGCCTGGAAACTAGCGGGAGGTTTCAATGAGCAGTTCTTC
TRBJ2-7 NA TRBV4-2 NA CASSPQPGQASYEQYF TGTGCCAGCAGCCCGCAGCCGGGTCAGGCCTCCTACGAGCAGTACTTC
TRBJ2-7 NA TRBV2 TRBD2 CASSESGLASYEQYF TGTGCCAGCAGTGAATCAGGACTAGCATCCTACGAGCAGTACTTC
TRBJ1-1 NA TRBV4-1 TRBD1 CASSQPTGLNTEAFF TGCGCCAGCAGCCAACCGACAGGGTTGAACACTGAAGCTTTCTTT
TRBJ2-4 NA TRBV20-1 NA CSARSWGRENAKNIQYF TGCAGTGCTAGAAGCTGGGGCAGGGAGAACGCCAAAAACATTCAGTACTTC
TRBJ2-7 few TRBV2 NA CASSEAGGSGWPSYEQYF TGTGCCAGCAGTGAAGCTGGGGGGTCAGGGTGGCCCTCCTACGAGCAGTACTTC
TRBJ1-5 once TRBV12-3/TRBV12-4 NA CASSQGDNQPQHF TGTGCCAGCAGCCAGGGAGACAATCAGCCCCAGCATTTT
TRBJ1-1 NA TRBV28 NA CASSSGTVNEAFF TGTGCCAGCAGTTCCGGGACGGTGAATGAAGCTTTCTTT
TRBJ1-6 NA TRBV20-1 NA CSAPEPIRSGSPLHF TGCAGTGCGCCGGAACCAATACGGAGTGGTTCACCCCTCCACTTT
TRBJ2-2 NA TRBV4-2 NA CASSQDRGGTGELFF TGTGCCAGCAGCCAAGATCGTGGGGGGACAGGGGAGCTGTTTTTT
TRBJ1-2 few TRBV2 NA CASSREEAGYTF TGTGCCAGCAGCAGGGAGGAGGCTGGCTACACCTTC
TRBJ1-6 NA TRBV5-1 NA CASSVEPPSSYNSPLHF TGCGCCAGCAGCGTCGAGCCACCTAGCTCCTATAATTCACCCCTCCACTTT
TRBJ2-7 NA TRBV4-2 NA CASSQVFVGTTYEQYF TGTGCCAGCAGCCAAGTCTTTGTCGGGACCACCTACGAGCAGTACTTC
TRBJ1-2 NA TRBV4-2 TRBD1 CASSQDWDRGGDYTF TGTGCCAGCAGCCAAGATTGGGACAGGGGGGGCGACTACACCTTC
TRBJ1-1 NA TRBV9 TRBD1 CASSVGQGIVNTEAFF TGTGCCAGCAGCGTAGGACAGGGAATAGTGAACACTGAAGCTTTCTTT
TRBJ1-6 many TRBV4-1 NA CASSSTTKRRTDSPLHF TGCGCCAGCAGCTCGACTACGAAACGTAGGACGGATTCACCCCTCCACTTT
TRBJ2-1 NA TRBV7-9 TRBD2 CASSLMKSGGGPYNEQFF TGTGCCAGCAGCTTAATGAAGTCCGGGGGAGGGCCGTACAATGAGCAGTTCTTC
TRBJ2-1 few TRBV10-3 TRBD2 CAIRQFFLAGRDEQFF TGTGCCATCAGACAATTTTTCCTAGCGGGAAGGGATGAGCAGTTCTTC
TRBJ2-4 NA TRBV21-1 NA CASSTKKHFQRAKNIQYF TGTGCCAGCAGCACGAAAAAGCATTTTCAACGGGCCAAAAACATTCAGTACTTC
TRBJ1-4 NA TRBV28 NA CASSREKLFF TGTGCCAGCAGTCGTGAAAAACTGTTTTTT
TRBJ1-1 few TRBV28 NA CASSLPQNTEAFF TGTGCCAGCAGCCTTCCCCAGAACACTGAAGCTTTCTTT
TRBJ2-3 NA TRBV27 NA CASMRGLLPDTQYF TGTGCCAGCATGCGGGGCCTCCTCCCAGATACGCAGTATTTT
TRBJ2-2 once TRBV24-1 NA CATSDFRGISTGELFF TGTGCCACCAGTGATTTCAGGGGCATAAGTACCGGGGAGCTGTTTTTT
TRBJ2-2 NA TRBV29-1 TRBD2 CSVEGLAGVGELFF TGCAGCGTTGAGGGACTAGCGGGGGTGGGGGAGCTGTTTTTT
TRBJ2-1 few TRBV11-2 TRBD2 CASSGGGTSVRNEQFF TGTGCCAGCAGCGGCGGGGGGACTAGCGTCAGGAATGAGCAGTTCTTC
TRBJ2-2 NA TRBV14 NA CASSLKIPGELFF TGTGCCAGCAGCCTAAAGATCCCCGGGGAGCTGTTTTTT
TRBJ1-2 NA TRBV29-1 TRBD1 CSVEGTGGIAYGYTF TGCAGCGTTGAGGGGACAGGGGGCATCGCCTATGGCTACACCTTC
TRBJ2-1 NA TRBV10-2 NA CASSEGPAADQFF TGCGCCAGCAGTGAAGGACCAGCAGCTGATCAGTTCTTC
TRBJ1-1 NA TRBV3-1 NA CASSPDGGRSEAFF TGTGCCAGCAGCCCCGATGGTGGGCGGTCTGAAGCTTTCTTT
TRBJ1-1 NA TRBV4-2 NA CASSQELHRETEAFF TGTGCCAGCAGCCAAGAACTTCACAGGGAGACTGAAGCTTTCTTT
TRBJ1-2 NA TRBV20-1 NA CSAPNREDYGYTF TGCAGTGCGCCTAACAGGGAAGACTATGGCTACACCTTC